This paragraph reports one T cell receptor beta chain. Its target is not known. In the original analysis: Junction-only immunoSEQ data arrived without quality scores, meaning filtering differed. Method: immunoSEQ multiplex PCR; TCRdb's copy keeps in-frame clones and lacks some. V and J calls and clone size are as listed in that table; D and trimming were resolved from the DNA. The sample has around 1.4 million clones; approximately 98.5% are singletons. The V gene's germline CDR1 is LNHDA and CDR2 SQIVND (reference sequence). V lost 4 bases and J lost 4; bases outside the gene matches: 11. CDR3 length: 16 amino acids. The sample originates from a study of shared clonotypes between healthy human individuals. Study outcomes and limitations: Clonotypes shared by all four sorted-subset donors had higher generation probabilities than non-shared clonotypes. Roughly 5% of naive CD4 clonotypes were common to several donors.

The chain uses TRBV19 and TRBJ2-7, with 9 bases lining up with TRBD1. The source is a man younger than 45 in good health. The sequencing input was naive CD4+ T cells sorted from blood. Subset reported: CD45RA+ positively selected. The CDR3 bases are TGTGCCAGTAGTACAGCTCCGGGACAGGGACGTTACGAGCAGTACTTC. The encoded protein is CASSTAPGQGRYEQYF.